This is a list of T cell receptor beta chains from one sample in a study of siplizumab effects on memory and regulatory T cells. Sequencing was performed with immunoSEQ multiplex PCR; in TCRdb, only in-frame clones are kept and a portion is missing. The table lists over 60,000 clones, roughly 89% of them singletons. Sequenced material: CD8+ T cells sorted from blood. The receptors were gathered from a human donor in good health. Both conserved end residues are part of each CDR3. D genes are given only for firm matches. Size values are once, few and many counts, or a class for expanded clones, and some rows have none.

CDR3nt: TGTGCCAGCAGCTCCGGACTGGCCTACGAGCAGTACTTC
CDR3aa: CASSSGLAYEQYF
abundance: few
v_gene: TRBV7-9
j_gene: TRBJ2-7
d_gene: NA
len: 13

CDR3nt: TGTGCCAGCAGCTCCGGGACGGTTCCCTACGAGCAGTACTTC
CDR3aa: CASSSGTVPYEQYF
abundance: NA
v_gene: TRBV11-1
j_gene: TRBJ2-7
d_gene: NA
len: 14

CDR3nt: TGTGCCACCAGCAGAGATCCCATGAACACTGAAGCTTTCTTT
CDR3aa: CATSRDPMNTEAFF
abundance: once
v_gene: TRBV15
j_gene: TRBJ1-1
d_gene: NA
len: 14

CDR3nt: TGTGCCAGCAGTGAATACGTTGCAAGCGAGACCCAGTACTTC
CDR3aa: CASSEYVASETQYF
abundance: NA
v_gene: TRBV25-1
j_gene: TRBJ2-5
d_gene: NA
len: 14

CDR3nt: TGTGCCAGTAGTCCCAACCCTAACTATGGCTACACCTTC
CDR3aa: CASSPNPNYGYTF
abundance: NA
v_gene: TRBV19
j_gene: TRBJ1-2
d_gene: NA
len: 13

CDR3nt: TGTGCCAGCAGCTCTTCCCCCTACGAGCAGTACTTC
CDR3aa: CASSSSPYEQYF
abundance: few
v_gene: TRBV7-9
j_gene: TRBJ2-7
d_gene: NA
len: 12

CDR3nt: TGTGCCAGCAGTTTATCGGGGGCCGCCCGTAATGAAAAACTGTTTTTT
CDR3aa: CASSLSGAARNEKLFF
abundance: NA
v_gene: TRBV27
j_gene: TRBJ1-4
d_gene: NA
len: 16

CDR3nt: TGTGCCAGCAGCTTACAGGGGCACGAAACCGCCAAAGGCTACGAGCAGTACTTC
CDR3aa: CASSLQGHETAKGYEQYF
abundance: NA
v_gene: TRBV5-6
j_gene: TRBJ2-7
d_gene: TRBD1
len: 18

CDR3nt: TGTGCCAGCAGTTCGGGGGCCAAGGGCGAGCAGTACTTC
CDR3aa: CASSSGAKGEQYF
abundance: NA
v_gene: TRBV7-2
j_gene: TRBJ2-7
d_gene: NA
len: 13

CDR3nt: TGTGCCAGTACCCAGATTCCGGGTCCCAATCAGCCCCAGCATTTT
CDR3aa: CASTQIPGPNQPQHF
abundance: NA
v_gene: TRBV19
j_gene: TRBJ1-5
d_gene: NA
len: 15

CDR3nt: TGTGCCACCCCGGTCGAGTCCGGGGAACGGGCCTACGAGCAGTACTTC
CDR3aa: CATPVESGERAYEQYF
abundance: NA
v_gene: TRBV11-2
j_gene: TRBJ2-7
d_gene: NA
len: 16

CDR3nt: TGTGCCAGCAGCTCCCGGCTTACAGGGGACTATGGCTACACCTTC
CDR3aa: CASSSRLTGDYGYTF
abundance: NA
v_gene: TRBV7-9
j_gene: TRBJ1-2
d_gene: TRBD1
len: 15

CDR3nt: TGTGCCAGCAGTTCCCTCCTAGAAGATACGCAGTATTTT
CDR3aa: CASSSLLEDTQYF
abundance: NA
v_gene: TRBV6-5
j_gene: TRBJ2-3
d_gene: NA
len: 13

CDR3nt: TGCAGCGTTGGACCTGGTCTTTTGTCCCCCAATGAGCAGTTCTTC
CDR3aa: CSVGPGLLSPNEQFF
abundance: NA
v_gene: TRBV29-1
j_gene: TRBJ2-1
d_gene: NA
len: 15

CDR3nt: TGTGCCAGCAGCTTAGCCGGCAGCTACGAGCAGTACTTC
CDR3aa: CASSLAGSYEQYF
abundance: NA
v_gene: TRBV7-9
j_gene: TRBJ2-7
d_gene: NA
len: 13

CDR3nt: TGCGCCAGCAGCCAGGGCGGGATGTTAGGGCACGGCTACACCTTC
CDR3aa: CASSQGGMLGHGYTF
abundance: NA
v_gene: TRBV4-1
j_gene: TRBJ1-2
d_gene: NA
len: 15

CDR3nt: TGTGCCAGCAGTTTAGATGGGACAGGGTTTTACGAGCAGTACTTC
CDR3aa: CASSLDGTGFYEQYF
abundance: NA
v_gene: TRBV27
j_gene: TRBJ2-7
d_gene: TRBD1
len: 15

CDR3nt: TGTGCCAGCAGCGCCGGGGGCTACGAGCAGTACTTC
CDR3aa: CASSAGGYEQYF
abundance: NA
v_gene: TRBV7-6
j_gene: TRBJ2-7
d_gene: NA
len: 12

CDR3nt: TGCGCCAGCAGCCACGCGGGGAGCTCCTACAATGAGCAGTTCTTC
CDR3aa: CASSHAGSSYNEQFF
abundance: NA
v_gene: TRBV4-1
j_gene: TRBJ2-1
d_gene: NA
len: 15

CDR3nt: TGTGCCAGCATCAAGTCAGGGTTCCCCTACGAGCAGTACTTC
CDR3aa: CASIKSGFPYEQYF
abundance: NA
v_gene: TRBV7-9
j_gene: TRBJ2-7
d_gene: NA
len: 14

CDR3nt: TGTGCCAGCAGTAGTACCGGGACAGGGATCTTTCAGCCCCAGCATTTT
CDR3aa: CASSSTGTGIFQPQHF
abundance: NA
v_gene: TRBV7-8
j_gene: TRBJ1-5
d_gene: TRBD1
len: 16

CDR3nt: TGCGCCAGCAGCCAACAAGACAGGGCAAAGACCCAGTACTTC
CDR3aa: CASSQQDRAKTQYF
abundance: NA
v_gene: TRBV4-1
j_gene: TRBJ2-5
d_gene: TRBD1
len: 14

CDR3nt: TGTGCCAGCAGCCCACGGGACTCAAATACGCAGTATTTT
CDR3aa: CASSPRDSNTQYF
abundance: NA
v_gene: TRBV7-9
j_gene: TRBJ2-3
d_gene: NA
len: 13

CDR3nt: TGTGCCAGCAGTTTGACTGGACATAATTCCTACGAGCAGTACTTC
CDR3aa: CASSLTGHNSYEQYF
abundance: NA
v_gene: TRBV27
j_gene: TRBJ2-7
d_gene: NA
len: 15

CDR3nt: TGTGCCAGCACCCCCCGGGTAGGGGCTGAAGCTTTCTTT
CDR3aa: CASTPRVGAEAFF
abundance: NA
v_gene: TRBV5-6
j_gene: TRBJ1-1
d_gene: NA
len: 13

CDR3nt: TGTGCCAGCAGCTCCACTAGCGACATCTACAATGAGCAGTTCTTC
CDR3aa: CASSSTSDIYNEQFF
abundance: NA
v_gene: TRBV11-1
j_gene: TRBJ2-1
d_gene: TRBD2
len: 15

CDR3nt: TGCGCCAGCAGCCCCTGGACAGGGGTCCACGAGCAGTACTTC
CDR3aa: CASSPWTGVHEQYF
abundance: NA
v_gene: TRBV4-1
j_gene: TRBJ2-7
d_gene: TRBD1
len: 14

CDR3nt: TGCGCCAGCAGCCATAACCAATGGACTGAAGCTTTCTTT
CDR3aa: CASSHNQWTEAFF
abundance: NA
v_gene: TRBV4-1
j_gene: TRBJ1-1
d_gene: NA
len: 13

CDR3nt: TGTGCCAGTAGTATGGGTTCAGGGTCCAGCTACGAGCAGTACTTC
CDR3aa: CASSMGSGSSYEQYF
abundance: NA
v_gene: TRBV19
j_gene: TRBJ2-7
d_gene: NA
len: 15

CDR3nt: TGTGCCAGTAGCGGACTAGGCCCCTACGAGCAGTACTTC
CDR3aa: CASSGLGPYEQYF
abundance: NA
v_gene: TRBV19
j_gene: TRBJ2-7
d_gene: TRBD2
len: 13

CDR3nt: TGCAGCGTTGAGGGCCAAGAGGAATCCTACAATGAGCAGTTCTTC
CDR3aa: CSVEGQEESYNEQFF
abundance: NA
v_gene: TRBV29-1
j_gene: TRBJ2-1
d_gene: NA
len: 15

CDR3nt: TGTGCCAGCTCACCATTGACTTATTACGAGCAGTACTTC
CDR3aa: CASSPLTYYEQYF
abundance: NA
v_gene: TRBV18
j_gene: TRBJ2-7
d_gene: NA
len: 13

CDR3nt: TGCGCCAGCAGCCATTCCCCGGCTAGCGGGACCCCAGATACGCAGTATTTT
CDR3aa: CASSHSPASGTPDTQYF
abundance: NA
v_gene: TRBV4-1
j_gene: TRBJ2-3
d_gene: TRBD2
len: 17

CDR3nt: TGTGCCAACCGTCGGGGGGCGGCGAACACCGGGGAGCTGTTTTTT
CDR3aa: CANRRGAANTGELFF
abundance: NA
v_gene: TRBV6-4
j_gene: TRBJ2-2
d_gene: NA
len: 15

CDR3nt: TGTGCCAGCAGCTTAGACCTCGGGACGAACACTGAAGCTTTCTTT
CDR3aa: CASSLDLGTNTEAFF
abundance: few
v_gene: TRBV7-8
j_gene: TRBJ1-1
d_gene: NA
len: 15

CDR3nt: TGTGCCAGCAGCGTTGATGGGGCCAACGTCCTGACTTTC
CDR3aa: CASSVDGANVLTF
abundance: NA
v_gene: TRBV9
j_gene: TRBJ2-6
d_gene: NA
len: 13